This T cell receptor beta chain is from a study of human T cells and chemical hapten exposure. About the study: Patients got weekly scalp diphenylcyclopropenone doses over the roughly 22-week study. Patch tests put 0.01% DPC on the upper back, read at 6 days.

Broader study findings: There were significantly more large CDR3 similarity clusters among expanded TCRs than among controls.

The CDR3 has 15 amino acids. Germline V gene sequence: CDR1 SGHTA, CDR2 FQGNSA. V shed 0 bases and J shed 3 bases, with 12 bases lying between them. To note about this clonotype: Its antigen is currently unknown.

The time point was: patch test 3, about 24 weeks after DPC sensitization. Indicated treatment: therapeutic diphenylcyclopropenone sensitization with weekly scalp DPC. The authors extracted total RNA from unfractionated whole blood. TCRdb reprocessed the RACE reads with MiXCR, giving one entry per CDR3 protein. The profile shows about 160,000 distinct CDR3 sequences, about 30% of them singletons. Sample: whole blood, taken in connection with sensitization to the hapten diphenylcyclopropenone (DPC). This clonotype was sampled from a woman between 18 and 29 years old with alopecia areata. Some clones in this sample may be carry-over from other donors' samples. The chain is built from TRBV7-2 and TRBJ2-7; perhaps TRBD1 as D (6 bases). The CDR3 spells CASSLAGGHYYEQYF. CDR3 nucleotide sequence: TGTGCCAGCAGCTTAGCTGGGGGACATTACTACGAGCAGTACTTC.